Included here is one T cell receptor (beta chain) sequence, with context. Its cognate antigen is unknown. Only in-frame clones appear in the TCRdb table, and some are missing; sequencing was by immunoSEQ multiplex PCR. The data hold about 300,000 clones, with roughly 90% observed a single time. These data originate in a study of cytomegalovirus exposure and HLA in healthy donors. Findings of the study overall: Reports indicated that the classifier achieved high specificity and sensitivity in diagnosing cytomegalovirus status. The CMV antigen specificity of a few CMV-associated chains was confirmed through in vitro analysis. Overall, approximately 150 TCR beta chains were annotated as cytomegalovirus-associated. The TCR clusters that emerged in the first cohort tended, a later analysis found, to co-occur in the 110 or so validation repertoires.

From germline, CDR1 is DFQATT and CDR2 SNEGSKA (reference sequence). Between the trimmed V and J ends, which lost 8 bases and 1 base, there was a span of 8 bases. The CDR3 has 11 amino acids. This TCR derives from a woman younger than 35 in good health and CMV-seronegative. The sample consisted of PBMCs. The chain joins TRBV20-1 to TRBJ1-1; no reliable D call. CDR3 in DNA: TGCAGTCGGTATCAGAACACTGAAGCTTTCTTT. Translated, it gives CSRYQNTEAFF.